This passage covers 10 T cell receptor beta chains from one sample sequenced in a study of blood T cell repertoires in COVID-19. Measured with immunoSEQ multiplex PCR; TCRdb has only the in-frame clones, and not every one. The profile shows about 180,000 clones, roughly 82% of them singletons. Sequencing was carried out using PBMCs or T cells enriched from blood (not recorded which). The receptors come from a man aged 50 to 59 who had recovered from COVID-19.

CDR3 amino acids: CASSIRPDRGRTEAFF. The CDR3 region has the DNA TGTGCCAGTAGTATACGACCGGACAGGGGGCGGACTGAAGCTTTCTTT. V is TRBV19 and J is TRBJ1-1, with 11 bases fitting TRBD1. The germline V gene encodes CDR1 LNHDA and CDR2 SQIVND (reference sequence). CDR3 length: 16 amino acids. The V and J ends lost 2 bases and 5 bases, in that order; junction bases with no gene match: 7.

The chain combines TRBV5-1 with TRBJ2-3; TRBD2 matches at 11 bases. This CDR3 has 15 residues. V dropped 6 bases and J dropped 0; count of bases not matched to a gene: 3. Germline CDR1 and CDR2: SGHRS and YFSETQ. In DNA, the CDR3 is TGCGCCAGCAAGAGACTAGCGGGGAGCACAGATACGCAGTATTTT. Amino acid sequence: CASKRLAGSTDTQYF.

The CDR3 sequence is CASSQDSGTGGARGYTF. The CDR3 DNA reads as TGCGCCAGCAGCCAGGACTCCGGGACAGGGGGCGCCAGAGGCTACACCTTC. This sequence joins TRBV4-1 and TRBJ1-2; TRBD1 matches 12 bases. This CDR3 contains 17 residues. Trimming cost V 3 bases and J 8 bases; bases outside gene matches: 13. The germline V gene has CDR1 MGHRA and CDR2 YSYEKL.

The chain carries TRBV7-9 and TRBJ2-6; the D gene is possibly TRBD1 (6 bases). V gave up 3 bases and J gave up 1 base, with 10 bases separating them. The CDR3 contains 16 residues. Germline V gene sequence: CDR1 SEHNR, CDR2 FQNEAQ (reference sequence). CDR3 loop: CASSFDRRSGANVLTF. For the CDR3, the DNA is TGTGCCAGCAGCTTCGACAGGAGGTCTGGGGCCAACGTCCTGACTTTC.

The chain has TRBV5-6 and TRBJ2-1; 10 bases fit TRBD2. Looked up from germline, CDR1 is SGHDT and CDR2 is YYEEEE. The trim removed 1 base at V and 0 bases at J, leaving 7 bases unmatched. CDR3 length equals 18 residues. CDR3: CASSLISSGGSSYNEQFF. CDR3 in DNA: TGTGCCAGCAGCTTGATCTCTAGCGGGGGAAGCTCCTACAATGAGCAGTTCTTC.

The chain links TRBV27 to TRBJ2-5, with a weak D call TRBD2 (7 bases). Germline V gives CDR1 MNHEY, CDR2 SMNVEV (reference sequence). V was pared by 5 bases and J by 7 bases, with 20 bases between. The CDR3 length is 15 residues. CDR3 sequence: CASSPLGRGRGTQYF. The CDR3, as DNA: TGTGCCAGCAGTCCATTGGGGCGGGGGCGGGGGACCCAGTACTTC.

With respect to this clone: At one boundary the junction diverges from the germline segment, which might be a read error. The CDR3 region has the DNA TGTGCCAGCAGCTTAGTCGCCATCGAGGACAGCTTT. It yields the protein CASSLVAIEDSF. The chain has TRBV7-9 and TRBJ1-1; the D gene is possibly TRBD1 (6 bases). Germline CDR1 and CDR2: SEHNR and FQNEAQ (reference sequence). The CDR3 spans 12 residues.

The CDR3 DNA reads TGTGCCAGCAGGGGACAGGGGGACGGTAATTCACCCCTCCACTTT. Translation gives CASRGQGDGNSPLHF. The V gene is TRBV28, the J gene TRBJ1-6; 11 nucleotides match TRBD1. This CDR3 spans 15 amino acids. CDR1 is MDHEN and CDR2 is SYDVKM in the germline V gene. V lost 6 bases and J lost 6; bases outside the gene matches: 4. The complete variable domain, with remaining parts taken from reference TRBV28 and TRBJ1-6, reads DVKVTQSSRYLVKRTGEKVFLECVQDMDHENMFWYRQDPGLGLRLIYFSYDVKMKEKGDIPEGYSVSREKKERFSLILESASTNQTSMYLCASRGQGDGNSPLHFGNGTRLTVT.

In regard to this clone: This specimen includes other DNA sequences encoding the same CDR3. V is TRBV6-5 and J is TRBJ1-2; tentatively, D is TRBD1 (5 bases). The CDR3 spans 12 residues. Per the germline V gene, CDR1 is MNHEY and CDR2 is SVGAGI. V shed 6 bases and J shed 2 bases, with 7 bases lying between them. The CDR3 bases are TGTGCCAGCAGCCAGGGAAACTATGGCTACACCTTC. This sequence encodes CASSQGNYGYTF.

In regard to this clone: One end of the junction is discordant with germline, which a read error may explain. The chain combines TRBV18 with TRBJ2-3, with D possibly being TRBD2 (5 bases). The germline V gene has CDR1 KGHSH and CDR2 LQKENI. This CDR3 has 13 amino acids. This CDR3 is CASSPRTQDTQYF. In DNA form, the CDR3 reads TGTGCCAGCTCTCCACGGACTCAAGATACGCAGTATTTT.